Shown below are 10 T cell receptor beta chains from a single sample sequenced in a study of blood T cell repertoires in COVID-19. TCRdb keeps only in-frame clones here, not all; method: immunoSEQ multiplex PCR. Altogether about 230,000 clones are present, approximately 80% being singletons, with the ten largest covering roughly 7.4%. Sequencing was performed on peripheral blood. The source of these receptors is a woman in her forties or fifties with acute or convalescent COVID-19.

In DNA form, the CDR3 reads TGTGCCAGCAGTTACCCGACAGGGGGCAAGAACACTGAAGCTTTCTTT. Translation: CASSYPTGGKNTEAFF. The V gene is TRBV6-6, the J gene TRBJ1-1; 10 nucleotides agree with TRBD1. Germline V gene sequence: CDR1 MNHNY, CDR2 SVGAGI (reference sequence). Germline trimming cut 2 bases from V and 1 base from J; bases unmatched to any gene: 4. The CDR3 is 16 residues long.

The chain links TRBV3-1 (or the pseudogene TRBV3-2) to TRBJ2-7, with 7 bases fitting TRBD2. V was clipped by 5 bases and J by 0 bases; unmatched bases: 19. Germline loops: CDR1 LGHDT, CDR2 YNNKEL (reference sequence). This CDR3 has 19 residues. CDR3 DNA: TGTGCCAGCAGCATGACCGGACTCGGGGGGATTAAAGCCTCCTACGAGCAGTACTTC. Protein product: CASSMTGLGGIKASYEQYF.

The chain recombines TRBV28 with TRBJ1-5; 10 bases are shared with TRBD1. J lost 5 bases, V lost 4 bases, and 11 bases had no gene match. This CDR3 spans 17 amino acids. Germline loops: CDR1 MDHEN, CDR2 SYDVKM. CDR3 sequence reads: CASSSFRGQGLYQPQHF. CDR3 DNA sequence: TGTGCCAGCAGTTCTTTTAGGGGACAGGGGTTATATCAGCCCCAGCATTTT.

V gene TRBV30 combines with J gene TRBJ2-7; possible D gene TRBD2, 5 bases. The CDR3 totals 12 residues. Germline values: CDR1 GTSNPN, CDR2 SVGIG (reference sequence). V shed 3 bases and J shed 0 bases, with 6 bases lying between them. The CDR3 loop reads CAWREGSYEQYF. The CDR3 region has the DNA TGTGCCTGGAGAGAGGGCTCCTACGAGCAGTACTTC. The full variable domain, rest sourced from reference TRBV30 and TRBJ2-7, is SQTIHQWPATLVQPVGSPLSLECTVEGTSNPNLYWYRQAAGRGLQLLFYSVGIGQISSEVPQNLSASRPQDRQFILSSKKLLLSDSGFYLCAWREGSYEQYFGPGTRLTVT.

The chain is built from TRBV5-8 and TRBJ2-3; tentative D call: TRBD2 (6 bases). The CDR3 is made up of 13 amino acids. Germline CDR1 SGHTS, CDR2 YDEGEE. Trimming took off 4 bases at V and 8 bases at J, with 14 bases between the two ends. The DNA for the CDR3 is TGTGCCAGCAGCCGACTAGGGAGAGGTACGCAGTATTTT. This encodes CASSRLGRGTQYF.

This chain joins TRBV28 and TRBJ2-2; TRBD2 is a possible D gene (6 bases). This CDR3 contains 11 residues. The V end lost 11 bases, the J end lost 8 bases, and 12 bases lay between the germline ends. Germline V gives CDR1 MDHEN, CDR2 SYDVKM. CDR3 region: CAGLAGGELFF. As DNA, the CDR3 is TGTGCCGGCCTGGCGGGGGGGGAGCTGTTTTTT. Looking up the rest from reference TRBV28 and TRBJ2-2 gives the full variable domain: DVKVTQSSRYLVKRTGEKVFLECVQDMDHENMFWYRQDPGLGLRLIYFSYDVKMKEKGDIPEGYSVSREKKERFSLILESASTNQTSMYLCAGLAGGELFFGEGSRLTVL.

This clone was observed a handful of times. V gene TRBV7-3 combines with J gene TRBJ2-7; 8 positions agree with TRBD1. CDR3 length: 15 residues. Per the germline V gene, CDR1 is SGHTA and CDR2 is FQGTGA. V lost 0 bases and J lost 0; bases outside the gene matches: 1. The CDR3 loop reads CASSLTTGDSYEQYF. In DNA form, the CDR3 reads TGTGCCAGCAGCTTAACGACAGGGGACTCCTACGAGCAGTACTTC.

The chain is built from TRBV9 and TRBJ2-7; 12 nucleotides align to TRBD2. Trimming at V came to 3 bases and at J to 4 bases, leaving 11 bases not matched to a gene. Per the germline V gene, CDR1 is SGDLS and CDR2 is YYNGEE. This CDR3 contains 17 residues. The DNA for the CDR3 is TGTGCCAGCAGCGCGAAAAATACTAGCGGGGGGCGATACGAGCAGTACTTC. It codes for CASSAKNTSGGRYEQYF.

V usage is TRBV11-2 and J usage is TRBJ2-1, with 10 bases aligning to TRBD2. With V trimmed by 5 bases and J by 4 bases, 11 bases remained unmatched. Per germline, CDR1 SGHAT and CDR2 FQNNGV. This CDR3 has 17 residues. Written as DNA, the CDR3 is TGTGCCAGCAGCGTTCCCCCCCGAGCGGGGGGGTACAATGAGCAGTTCTTC. Protein sequence: CASSVPPRAGGYNEQFF.

The chain joins TRBV3-1 (or the pseudogene TRBV3-2) to TRBJ2-3; 10 nucleotides line up with TRBD2. The J segment lost 3 bases and the V segment lost 6 bases, leaving 3 bases of the junction unmatched. CDR1 is LGHDT and CDR2 is YNNKEL in the germline V gene (reference sequence). CDR3 length: 14 amino acids. This chain's CDR3 is CASSLAGETDTQYF. The CDR3 DNA sequence: TGTGCCAGCAGTCTAGCGGGGGAAACAGATACGCAGTATTTT.